This T cell receptor beta chain was obtained from a study of shared clonotypes between healthy human individuals. Study information: The donor group consisted of a couple of women and a few men, aged 18 to 49.

Germline CDR1 SGHRS, CDR2 YFSETQ. The CDR3 is 15 amino acids. The germline V and J ends were trimmed by 0 bases and 5 bases, with 12 bases remaining between them. The assay ran at deep level. Original methodology: ImmunoSEQ only sent back junction sequences with no quality scores, so filtering was done differently. Produced via immunoSEQ multiplex PCR; TCRdb's table is partial and in-frame only. The V and J calls and the clone size are those of that table, but D and trimming were determined from the DNA. The sample has some 2,500,000 clones; about 90% are singletons. This clone is a singleton in its sample.

This receptor was taken from a man younger than 35 in good health. Some clones in this sample may be carry-over from other donors' samples. The chain carries TRBV5-1 and TRBJ1-5, with no clear D. The sequenced sample was naive CD4+ T cells from PBMCs. Noted subset: CD45RA+ positively selected. This CDR3 is CASSLGPFMDQPQHF. CDR3 bases: TGCGCCAGCAGCTTGGGTCCCTTTATGGATCAGCCCCAGCATTTT.